This entry lists 14 T cell receptor beta chains sequenced from one sample in a study of vaccination and CD4 T cells after COVID-19. Their antigens remain unidentified. Cultured CD4+ T-cell DNA underwent Oncomine TCR Beta short-read sequencing. One entry per CDR3 protein results from TCRdb running MiXCR on the PCR reads. This table holds more than 7,000 distinct CDR3 sequences, 58% found once. The treatment here: roughly 11-day PBMC culture with coronavirus spike peptide pools or control peptides (ViraFEST assay). The source material was CD4+ T cells from blood, cultured in vitro. Receptors originate from a human donor who had recovered from COVID-19.

The V call is TRBV10-3, the J call TRBJ2-7; unclear D gene. CDR3 length: 14 residues. CDR1 and CDR2 (germline): ENHRY, SYGVKD. Trimming shortened V by 0 bases and J by 7 bases, and 13 bases separated the two germline ends. CDR3: CAISESGMLAEQYF. As DNA, the CDR3 is TGTGCCATCAGTGAGTCGGGTATGTTGGCAGAGCAGTACTTC.

This clonotype counts as large (0.1 to 1%). CDR3: CASSSSLLSSGNTIYF. The DNA for the CDR3 is TGTGCCAGCAGCTCAAGCCTTCTCAGCTCTGGAAACACCATATATTTT. This chain uses TRBV7-2 with TRBJ1-3; no clear D. The V and J ends lost 4 bases and 0 bases respectively, with 13 bases between them. The CDR3 consists of 16 residues. The germline gives CDR1 SGHTA, CDR2 FQGNSA.

The CDR3 bases are TGTGCCAGCAGCTTAGGGGCTTGGACGCAGTATTTT. Residues: CASSLGAWTQYF. The V and J genes are TRBV7-2 and TRBJ2-3; unclear D gene. CDR3 length equals 12 residues. Trimming took 1 base from V and 9 from J, leaving 8 bases between them. Germline loops: CDR1 SGHTA, CDR2 FQGNSA.

As regards this clonotype: A read error may account for a junction end that differs from germline. The chain carries TRBV24-1 and TRBJ2-2, with 14 bases that match TRBD2. Germline V CDR1 and CDR2: KGHDR, SFDVKD. The CDR3 spans 19 residues. The CDR3 nucleotides read TGTGCCACCAGTGCTTTGATAGGGACTAGCGGGAGTACCACCGGGGAGCTGTTTTTT. This translates into CATSALIGTSGSTTGELFF.

Comments on this clonotype: At one end, the junction sequence differs from germline, possibly due to a read error. The rearrangement links TRBV10-3 to TRBJ2-3; weak D call: TRBD2 (7 bases). The germline gives CDR1 ENHRY, CDR2 SYGVKD. This CDR3 is built from 19 residues. This CDR3 is CAILSSPEGRGRFTDTRYF. For the CDR3, the DNA is TGTGCCATTTTATCAAGTCCCGAAGGGCGGGGGCGATTCACAGATACGCGGTATTTT.

V gene TRBV6-1 combines with J gene TRBJ2-3, with 7 bases identical to TRBD2. The CDR3 consists of 15 residues. The germline V gene encodes CDR1 MNHNS and CDR2 SASEGT. V lost 6 bases, J lost 0 bases, and 6 bases stayed unmatched. Here the CDR3 DNA reads TGTGCCAGCAGCTTGGAGGGACTAAGCACAGATACGCAGTATTTT. This sequence encodes CASSLEGLSTDTQYF.

This sequence joins TRBV7-8 and TRBJ2-5, with 8 bases that match TRBD2. Germline assignment: CDR1 SGHVS and CDR2 FQNEAQ. This CDR3 has 16 residues. J lost 5 bases, V lost 5 bases, and 13 bases had no gene match. CDR3 nucleotides: TGTGCCAGCAGCCTCAGTCCAGCGGGAGCCAGGGAGACCCAGTACTTC. Its translation is CASSLSPAGARETQYF.

V usage is TRBV12-3 or TRBV12-4 and J usage is TRBJ2-3; tentative D call: TRBD1 (7 bases). The CDR3 runs to 15 residues. The V and J ends lost 5 bases and 2 bases respectively, with 14 bases between them. This CDR3 is CASSAAGQFTDTQYF. CDR3 DNA sequence: TGTGCCAGCAGTGCGGCGGGACAGTTCACAGATACGCAGTATTTT.

The V call is TRBV6-5, the J call TRBJ1-1; 7 bases agree with TRBD1. Per germline, CDR1 MNHEY and CDR2 SVGAGI. With V trimmed by 0 bases and J by 4 bases, 2 bases remained unmatched. CDR3 size: 14 residues. This CDR3 is CASSYSGQITEAFF. CDR3 DNA sequence: TGTGCCAGCAGTTACTCGGGACAGATCACTGAAGCTTTCTTT.

This clonotype was detected only once. The genes are TRBV6-1 and TRBJ2-1; D assignment may be TRBD1 or TRBD2 (6 bases each). The CDR3 loop spans 15 amino acids. Between the trimmed V and J ends, which lost 6 bases and 4 bases, there was a span of 16 bases. Germline lookup yields CDR1 MNHNS and CDR2 SASEGT. DNA of the CDR3: TGTGCCAGCAGATTACAGGGAGGACGGTACAATGAGCAGTTCTTC. This sequence encodes CASRLQGGRYNEQFF.

V is TRBV6-5 and J is TRBJ1-4; 8 bases agree with TRBD1. Germline CDR1 MNHEY, CDR2 SVGAGI. Losses at the gene ends were 2 bases for V and 7 bases for J; bases not matched to a gene: 15. The CDR3 consists of 18 residues. The DNA for the CDR3 is TGTGCCAGCAGTTACCCCCCTCGACAGGGGCGGAGTGGTGAAAAACTGTTTTTT. Protein: CASSYPPRQGRSGEKLFF.

V and J are TRBV10-2 and TRBJ2-1; TRBD2 matches 8 bases. V lost 4 bases and J lost 4; bases outside the gene matches: 3. The CDR3 sequence is 14 residues long. Per the germline V gene, CDR1 is WSHSY and CDR2 is SAAADI. DNA for the CDR3: TGCGCCAGCAGTGCCGGGGGGGGGTACAATGAGCAGTTCTTC. Residues: CASSAGGGYNEQFF.

This chain joins TRBV5-6 and TRBJ1-2; unclear D gene. In germline, CDR1 is SGHDT, CDR2 YYEEEE. This CDR3 region has 13 residues. Trimming took 2 bases from V and 6 from J, leaving 11 bases between them. The CDR3 protein is CASSFEEDHGYTF. The CDR3 DNA reads as TGTGCCAGCAGCTTCGAGGAAGACCATGGCTACACCTTC.

The chain recombines TRBV10-3 with TRBJ2-3; D is undetermined. Trimming pared 6 bases from V and 2 bases from J, leaving 9 bases between. The CDR3 has 13 amino acids. Per the germline V gene, CDR1 is ENHRY and CDR2 is SYGVKD. This CDR3 reads CAISRDSTDTQYF. In nucleotides, the CDR3 is TGTGCCATCAGCCGAGACTCCACAGATACGCAGTATTTT.